Each of the 16 T cell receptor beta chains below was sequenced from the same sample in a study of T cells after yellow fever vaccination. Using its own MiXCR run on the 5' RACE reads, TCRdb lists one record per CDR3 protein. The table shows around 230,000 distinct CDR3 sequences, with over 6.5% occurring only once. The sample here was CD4+ T cells sorted from PBMCs, taken on the day of the yellow fever booster vaccination. The receptors derive from a man aged 30-40 years who received the YFV17D yellow fever vaccine.

This clonotype was counted only a few times. The gene calls are TRBV6-5 and TRBJ2-7; the D is unclear. Germline V CDR1 and CDR2: MNHEY, SVGAGI. The CDR3 extends over 16 amino acids. V was clipped by 0 bases and J by 6 bases, with 18 bases between them. CDR3 sequence: CASSYSAGSAIGEQYF. DNA of the CDR3: TGTGCCAGCAGTTACTCTGCCGGCTCAGCGATAGGCGAGCAGTACTTC.

The CDR3: CASSYYSGSAYNEQFF. The CDR3 DNA sequence: TGTGCCAGCAGTTATTATAGCGGGAGCGCCTACAATGAGCAGTTCTTC. V and J are TRBV12-3 or TRBV12-4 and TRBJ2-1, with 9 bases that match TRBD2. The CDR3 loop spans 16 amino acids. V shed 4 bases and J 2 bases; nucleotides not matched to a gene: 6.

This clonotype was counted between two and nine times. This chain uses TRBV7-2 with TRBJ2-7, with TRBD1 matching 7 bases. Germline CDR1 SGHTA, CDR2 FQGNSA. This CDR3 region has 14 residues. The ends lost 5 bases at V and 2 bases at J; junction bases unmatched: 6. The DNA for the CDR3 is TGTGCCAGCAGCCAAGGGGGCGGAACCTACGAGCAGTACTTC. Its protein product is CASSQGGGTYEQYF. The entire variable domain, with the rest obtained from reference TRBV7-2 and TRBJ2-7, is as follows: GAGVSQSPSNKVTEKGKDVELRCDPISGHTALYWYRQSLGQGLEFLIYFQGNSAPDKSGLPSDRFSAERTGGSVSTLTIQRTQQEDSAVYLCASSQGGGTYEQYFGPGTRLTVT.

This clonotype was counted many times. CDR3 nucleotide sequence: TGTGCCAGCAGCCGAGACGGTTACGAGCAGTACTTC. Protein sequence: CASSRDGYEQYF. This sequence joins TRBV7-9 and TRBJ2-7; D ambiguous. Germline lookup yields CDR1 SEHNR and CDR2 FQNEAQ (reference sequence). The CDR3 extends over 12 amino acids. Trimming shortened V by 5 bases and J by 4 bases, and 9 bases separated the two germline ends.

This clonotype has ten or more counts. The chain employs TRBV12-3 or TRBV12-4 and TRBJ2-1; D ambiguous. V lost 6 bases, J lost 0 bases, and 12 bases lay in between. CDR3 length: 15 amino acids. In DNA, the CDR3 is TGTGCCAGCAGCTCGCCCTCCCTCTCCTACAATGAGCAGTTCTTC. This encodes CASSSPSLSYNEQFF.

This clonotype was counted at least ten times. The rearrangement uses TRBV11-2 and TRBJ2-1, with 15 bases lining up with TRBD2. The germline gives CDR1 SGHAT, CDR2 FQNNGV. The CDR3 extends over 18 amino acids. Trimming took 1 base from V and 6 from J; bases not matched to a gene: 7. The DNA of the CDR3 is TGTGCCAGCAGCTTAGTTGGGACTAGCGGGAGGTTCGCCAATGAGCAGTTCTTC. Translating gives CASSLVGTSGRFANEQFF.

This clonotype was seen only a few times. The chain has TRBV7-2 and TRBJ2-7; TRBD2 agrees at 9 bases. V shed 4 bases, J shed 3 bases, and the junction held 7 bases outside the gene matches. Per germline, CDR1 SGHTA and CDR2 FQGNSA. The CDR3 contains 15 residues. CDR3 bases: TGTGCCAGCAGCTCGGTAGCGGGAGTGGGCTACGAGCAGTACTTC. It codes for CASSSVAGVGYEQYF. Combining the CDR3 with reference TRBV7-2 and TRBJ2-7 gives the whole variable domain GAGVSQSPSNKVTEKGKDVELRCDPISGHTALYWYRQSLGQGLEFLIYFQGNSAPDKSGLPSDRFSAERTGGSVSTLTIQRTQQEDSAVYLCASSSVAGVGYEQYFGPGTRLTVT.

The chain has TRBV29-1 and TRBJ2-1; 12 positions agree with TRBD2. Germline CDR1 SQVTM, CDR2 ANQGSEA. V gave up 6 bases and J gave up 0 bases; unmatched junction bases: 9. This CDR3 comprises 17 residues. For the CDR3, the DNA is TGCAGCGTACGACTAGCGGGAGATGTTAACTCCTACAATGAGCAGTTCTTC. Its translation: CSVRLAGDVNSYNEQFF.

This clonotype was found a few times. This chain joins TRBV20-1 and TRBJ2-2; TRBD2 might be the D (5 bases). The CDR3 loop spans 17 amino acids. The germline V gene encodes CDR1 DFQATT and CDR2 SNEGSKA (reference sequence). V was clipped by 0 bases and J by 1 base, with 15 bases between them. CDR3 in amino acids: CSARDSSWRVNTGELFF. DNA of the CDR3: TGCAGTGCTAGAGATAGTTCTTGGCGGGTGAACACCGGGGAGCTGTTTTTT.

In this sample, this clonotype turned up many times. This chain joins TRBV7-2 and TRBJ2-7; TRBD2 matches at 9 bases. Germline V gives CDR1 SGHTA, CDR2 FQGNSA. Germline trimming cut 3 bases from V and 7 bases from J; bases unmatched to any gene: 16. The CDR3 runs 17 residues. CDR3 DNA sequence: TGTGCCAGCAGCTTCTTGGGGAGTAGCGGGAGAAAGGCGGAGCAGTACTTC. Protein sequence: CASSFLGSSGRKAEQYF.

At least ten counts were recorded for this clonotype. The V and J genes are TRBV12-3 or TRBV12-4 and TRBJ2-7; D ambiguous. Trimming stripped 3 bases from V and 7 bases from J, with 13 bases between. This CDR3 region has 13 residues. This CDR3 reads CASSLIRNQEQYF. DNA for the CDR3: TGTGCCAGCAGTTTGATCAGGAACCAAGAGCAGTACTTC.

Only a few counts were recorded for this clonotype. The chain has TRBV7-8 and TRBJ2-7; D remains unclear. V was trimmed by 1 base and J by 2 bases, leaving 15 bases between them. Germline lookup yields CDR1 SGHVS and CDR2 FQNEAQ. This CDR3 has 16 residues. Here the CDR3 reads CASSLVGRTNPYEQYF. CDR3 bases: TGTGCCAGCAGCTTAGTAGGCCGAACCAACCCCTACGAGCAGTACTTC.

This clonotype came up many times. The chain employs TRBV7-6 and TRBJ1-2, with a weak D call TRBD1 (5 bases). This CDR3 spans 15 amino acids. CDR1 and CDR2 from the germline V gene are SGHVS and FNYEAQ. V dropped 5 bases and J dropped 1 base, with 14 bases sitting between them. DNA of the CDR3: TGTGCCAGCAGCGGTCTGACAGAAAATAACTATGGCTACACCTTC. Translated: CASSGLTENNYGYTF. Complete variable domain (other parts from reference TRBV7-6 and TRBJ1-2): GAGVSQSPRYKVTKRGQDVALRCDPISGHVSLYWYRQALGQGPEFLTYFNYEAQQDKSGLPNDRFSAERPEGSISTLTIQRTEQRDSAMYRCASSGLTENNYGYTFGSGTRLTVV.

This clonotype was counted at least ten times. The chain joins TRBV28 to TRBJ2-2; D perhaps matches TRBD2 (5 bases). This CDR3 comprises 13 residues. The V end lost 3 bases, the J end lost 7 bases, and 9 bases lay between the germline ends. Germline V lookup: CDR1 MDHEN, CDR2 SYDVKM. CDR3 nucleotides: TGTGCCAGCAGTTTTGCTAGCCTCGGGGAGCTGTTTTTT. Protein: CASSFASLGELFF. Combining the CDR3 with reference TRBV28 and TRBJ2-2 gives the whole variable domain DVKVTQSSRYLVKRTGEKVFLECVQDMDHENMFWYRQDPGLGLRLIYFSYDVKMKEKGDIPEGYSVSREKKERFSLILESASTNQTSMYLCASSFASLGELFFGEGSRLTVL.

This clonotype has just a few counts. The chain combines TRBV7-6 with TRBJ2-3, with D perhaps matching TRBD1 or TRBD2 (5 bases each). Trimming pared 6 bases from V and 0 bases from J, leaving 16 bases between. The CDR3 is 16 residues long. Looked up from germline, CDR1 is SGHVS and CDR2 is FNYEAQ. CDR3 coding DNA: TGTGCCAGCAGTCGCCGGGACCGAGAAAGCACAGATACGCAGTATTTT. It specifies CASSRRDRESTDTQYF.

This chain links TRBV2 with TRBJ1-5, with D perhaps TRBD1 (6 bases). The V gene lost 5 bases and the J gene lost 7 bases, with 21 bases spanning the gap. The CDR3 is 16 residues long. The germline gives CDR1 SNHLY, CDR2 FYNNEI. The CDR3 is CASSRWVGTGSQPQHF. The CDR3 DNA is TGTGCCAGCAGTAGATGGGTCGGAACAGGGTCCCAGCCCCAGCATTTT.